This T cell receptor beta chain is drawn from a study of early T cells in non-severe SARS-CoV-2 infection. Study context: Sequencing of bulk RNA from unsorted whole blood was done, without chain pairing. Study observations and caveats: The study's VDJdb matching favored anti-spike CD8 responses and missed private and CD4 specificities.

Germline CDR1 reads DFQATT; CDR2 reads SNEGSKA (reference sequence). V gave up 3 bases and J gave up 2 bases, with 20 bases separating them. The CDR3 spans 16 residues. This clonotype was counted many times. Its target is not known. Each cDNA molecule carried a unique molecular identifier. Each CDR3 protein is one row after TCRdb ran MiXCR on the 5' RACE reads. The table shows 56,000 or so distinct CDR3 sequences, with less than 15% occurring only once. The TCR originated in an adult who was a healthcare worker with PCR-confirmed SARS-CoV-2 infection or an uninfected control (not recorded which). Sequencing used whole blood, obtained at baseline. This chain joins TRBV20-1 and TRBJ2-7, with D possibly called TRBD1 or TRBD2 (5 bases each). CDR3 coding DNA: TGCAGTGCTAGTCCCCTTCCCGGGACCCGGGCCTACGAGCAGTACTTC. This encodes CSASPLPGTRAYEQYF.